The 14 T cell receptor beta chains below come from one sample, sequenced in a study of human T cells and chemical hapten exposure. TCRdb fed the RACE reads into MiXCR, producing one record per CDR3 protein. The sample consists of about 71,000 distinct CDR3 sequences, around 10% of them appearing once. Documented time point: patch test 1, 2 weeks after DPC sensitization. Noted treatment: therapeutic diphenylcyclopropenone sensitization with weekly scalp DPC. Sequenced material: whole blood, taken in connection with sensitization to the hapten diphenylcyclopropenone (DPC). Source of these receptors: a woman between 40 and 50 years old with alopecia areata. Some clones in this sample may be carry-over from other donors' samples.

For the CDR3, the DNA is TGTGCCAGCAGCTTAGGGGACAGGGCCTATGGCTACACCTTC. This codes for CASSLGDRAYGYTF. This chain joins TRBV11-2 and TRBJ1-2, with 9 bases lining up with TRBD1. Trimming cost V 1 base and J 4 bases; bases outside gene matches: 1. The length of the CDR3 is 14 residues. Germline V gene lookup returns CDR1 SGHAT and CDR2 FQNNGV.

This clonotype has ten or more counts. The chain has TRBV5-5 and TRBJ2-3; 13 positions match TRBD2. Germline CDR1 and CDR2: SGHKS and YYEKEE (reference sequence). The length of the CDR3 is 18 residues. Germline trimming cut 3 bases from V and 0 bases from J; bases unmatched to any gene: 7. The CDR3 DNA reads as TGTGCCAGCAGCTGGGGACTAGCGGGGCACCACAGCACAGATACGCAGTATTTT. Its protein product is CASSWGLAGHHSTDTQYF.

This clonotype appeared a single time. With a much larger clone just one base away, this may be a read error. The chain uses TRBV5-6 and TRBJ1-6, with D maybe TRBD1 (6 bases). Germline CDR1 and CDR2: SGHDT and YYEEEE. The CDR3 is 15 amino acids. CDR3 loop: CAISLRQDGYSPLHF. The CDR3 bases are TGTGCCATCAGCTTGAGACAGGACGGCTATTCACCCCTCCACTTT.

The chain uses TRBV12-3 or TRBV12-4 and TRBJ1-4, with D hard to call. There are 13 residues in the CDR3. V was shortened by 8 bases and J by 11 bases, with 18 bases between the two germline ends. For the CDR3, the DNA is TGTGCCAGCCGAAACCGGAAGGGAGGGAAACTGTTTTTT. It translates to CASRNRKGGKLFF.

This clonotype was seen only a few times. The chain combines TRBV12-3 or TRBV12-4 with TRBJ1-2, with 9 bases identical to TRBD1. There are 14 residues in the CDR3. With V trimmed by 5 bases and J by 4 bases, 5 bases remained unmatched. The CDR3 is CASSATGGAYGYTF. The CDR3 DNA reads as TGTGCCAGCAGTGCTACAGGGGGCGCCTATGGCTACACCTTC.

There are a few counts of this clonotype. V usage is TRBV2 and J usage is TRBJ2-1; D gene uncertain. The V gene's germline CDR1 is SNHLY and CDR2 FYNNEI. The CDR3 totals 10 residues. Trimming cost V 4 bases and J 15 bases, with 10 bases left between them. This chain's CDR3 is CASSGGMWFF. CDR3 nucleotide sequence: TGTGCCAGCAGTGGGGGTATGTGGTTCTTC.

This clonotype was seen repeatedly, ten times or more. V is TRBV28 and J is TRBJ1-2; no firm D call. Trimming shortened V by 4 bases and J by 4 bases, and 7 bases separated the two germline ends. The CDR3 extends over 12 amino acids. Germline-derived CDR1 and CDR2 are MDHEN and SYDVKM. The CDR3: CASSSSSYGYTF. CDR3 in DNA: TGTGCCAGCAGTTCATCTTCCTATGGCTACACCTTC.

This clonotype appeared many times. CDR3 in DNA: TGTGCCAGCAGCGCCAGGGTCCCTGGAAACACCATATATTTT. As protein: CASSARVPGNTIYF. The V call is TRBV9, the J call TRBJ1-3, with D maybe TRBD1 (5 bases). The CDR3 extends over 14 amino acids. Germline loops: CDR1 SGDLS, CDR2 YYNGEE. V was cut by 3 bases and J by 2 bases, with 9 bases left in between.

Worth noting for this clonotype: A much larger clone sits a single nucleotide away, making a read error possible. The CDR3 reads CASSPYTPGSYTVTQYF. CDR3 DNA sequence: TGTGCCAGCAGCCCCTATACTCCCGGGAGTTACACAGTTACGCAGTATTTT. This chain links TRBV7-2 with TRBJ2-3, with D possibly TRBD2 on 6 matching bases. Germline V gene sequence: CDR1 SGHTA, CDR2 FQGNSA. The CDR3 contains 17 residues.

Only a few counts were recorded for this clonotype. The V call is TRBV4-3, the J call TRBJ1-4, with 7 bases aligning to TRBD1. The V and J ends lost 4 bases and 3 bases, in that order; junction bases with no gene match: 5. The CDR3 runs 15 residues. Germline CDR1 LGHNA, CDR2 YSLEER. CDR3 sequence reads: CASSREGQANEKLFF. The CDR3 DNA is TGCGCCAGCAGCCGAGAAGGACAGGCTAATGAAAAACTGTTTTTT.

This clonotype has a count of ten or more. The chain carries TRBV6-2 or TRBV6-3 and TRBJ2-1; 12 positions agree with TRBD2. The CDR3 loop spans 17 amino acids. Germline V gene lookup returns CDR1 MNHEY and CDR2 SVGEGT. The V gene end was trimmed by 6 bases and the J gene end by 5 bases; junction bases not matched to a gene: 11. The CDR3 sequence is CASRRLAGGPVHNEQFF. The CDR3 DNA reads TGTGCCAGCAGACGGCTAGCGGGGGGGCCTGTCCACAATGAGCAGTTCTTC.

This clonotype was counted only a few times. This chain links TRBV30 with TRBJ1-5, with unresolved D. Trimming cost V 4 bases and J 7 bases, with 14 bases left between them. Germline CDR1 GTSNPN, CDR2 SVGIG (reference sequence). The CDR3 consists of 13 residues. This CDR3 reads CAWNLQAGQPQHF. CDR3 nucleotides: TGTGCCTGGAATCTGCAGGCGGGACAGCCCCAGCATTTT.

This clonotype has ten or more counts. The gene calls are TRBV6-6 and TRBJ2-7; 7 bases fit TRBD1. CDR1 and CDR2 (germline): MNHNY, SVGAGI (reference sequence). V dropped 6 bases and J dropped 6; count of bases not matched to a gene: 5. The CDR3 contains 12 residues. The CDR3 bases are TGTGCCAGCAGGTCGGCAGGGGGCGAGCAGTACTTC. Its translation: CASRSAGGEQYF.

The rearrangement uses TRBV7-9 and TRBJ2-7; weak D call: TRBD2 (5 bases). Trimming stripped 1 base from V and 0 bases from J, with 16 bases between. From germline, CDR1 is SEHNR and CDR2 FQNEAQ (reference sequence). This CDR3 has 17 amino acids. The CDR3 region is CASSLGVGLASSYEQYF. The CDR3 DNA reads TGTGCCAGCAGCTTAGGAGTAGGGCTAGCCAGCTCCTACGAGCAGTACTTC.